This section outlines one TCR beta chain sequence together with its context. These data originate in a study of T cell responses to AZD1222 COVID-19 vaccine. TCRdb keeps only in-frame clones here, not all; method: immunoSEQ multiplex PCR. The data show approximately 90,000 clones, about 89% seen once. V lost 6 bases to trimming and J lost 2 bases, with 11 bases between them. Germline V gene data show CDR1 as MDHEN and CDR2 as SYDVKM. The CDR3 loop spans 14 amino acids. The TCR was taken from an adult in good health. This specimen consisted of peripheral blood, obtained on day 0 of AZD1222 vaccination. The J gene is TRBJ1-5, the V gene TRBV28; weak D call: TRBD1 (6 bases). The CDR3 region is CASRSGGRNQPQHF. The CDR3 DNA is TGTGCCAGCAGGAGTGGGGGGCGCAATCAGCCCCAGCATTTT.